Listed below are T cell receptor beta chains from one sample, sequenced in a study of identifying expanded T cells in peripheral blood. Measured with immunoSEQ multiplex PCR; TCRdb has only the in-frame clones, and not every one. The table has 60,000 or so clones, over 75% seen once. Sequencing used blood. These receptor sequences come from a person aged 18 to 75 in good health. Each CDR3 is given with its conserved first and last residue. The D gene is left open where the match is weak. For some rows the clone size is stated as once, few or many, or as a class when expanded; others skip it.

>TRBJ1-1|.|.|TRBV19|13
TGTGCCAGCACCCTCCGCCAGAACACTGAAGCTTTCTTT
CASTLRQNTEAFF
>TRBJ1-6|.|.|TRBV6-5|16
TGTGCCAGCAGTTATCACAGGGCCTCCTATAATTCACCCCTCCACTTT
CASSYHRASYNSPLHF
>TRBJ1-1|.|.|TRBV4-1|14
TGCGCCAGCAGCCAAGATATAAGAGGTCCTGAAGCTTTCTTT
CASSQDIRGPEAFF
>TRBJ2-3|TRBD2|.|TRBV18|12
TGTGCCAGCTCACCAAGGACGGGGGGGCAGTATTTT
CASSPRTGGQYF
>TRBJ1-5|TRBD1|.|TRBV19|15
TGTGCCAGTAGTATAGTTGGGACAGCTAATCAGCCCCAGCATTTT
CASSIVGTANQPQHF
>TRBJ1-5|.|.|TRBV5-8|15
TGTGCCAGCAGCTTAGGACCAGGTAGCAATCAGCCCCAGCATTTT
CASSLGPGSNQPQHF
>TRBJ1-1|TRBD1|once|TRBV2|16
TGTGCCACCAAGAATACAGGGGGCGGAAAGATCACTGAAGCTTTCTTT
CATKNTGGGKITEAFF
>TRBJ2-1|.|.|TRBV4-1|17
TGCGCCAGCAGCCAAGAAAGGGGGATTAGCTCCTACAATGAGCAGTTCTTC
CASSQERGISSYNEQFF
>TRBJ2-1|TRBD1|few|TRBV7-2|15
TGTGCCAGCAGCTCGACAGGGGGATCGTACAATGAGCAGTTCTTC
CASSSTGGSYNEQFF
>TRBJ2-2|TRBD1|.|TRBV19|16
TGTGCCAGTATCCCCTGGACAGGGCCGAACACCGGGGAGCTGTTTTTT
CASIPWTGPNTGELFF
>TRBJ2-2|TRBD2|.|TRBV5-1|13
TGCGCCAGCAGCACCGCGGGAGCCGGGGAGCTGTTTTTT
CASSTAGAGELFF
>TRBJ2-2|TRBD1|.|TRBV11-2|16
TGTGCCAGCAGCCCGCGGACAGGGACTAACACCGGGGAGCTGTTTTTT
CASSPRTGTNTGELFF
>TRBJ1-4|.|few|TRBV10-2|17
TGCGCCAGCAGCCGGGACACGGGCTCTGCAACTAATGAAAAACTGTTTTTT
CASSRDTGSATNEKLFF
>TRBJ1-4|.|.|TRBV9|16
TGTGCCAGCAGCGTAGCTGGAGGGGGGACTAATGAAAAACTGTTTTTT
CASSVAGGGTNEKLFF
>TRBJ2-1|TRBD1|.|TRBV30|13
TGTGCCTGGATGTTTGGGACAGCTAATGAGCAGTTCTTC
CAWMFGTANEQFF
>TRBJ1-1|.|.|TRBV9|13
TGTGCCAGCAGCGTAGGGGGGTTCACTGAAGCTTTCTTT
CASSVGGFTEAFF
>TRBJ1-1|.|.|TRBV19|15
TGTGCCAGTAGTTTTCCGCCGACAGGGAACACTGAAGCTTTCTTT
CASSFPPTGNTEAFF
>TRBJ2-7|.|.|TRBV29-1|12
TGCAGCGTTGTGACTCAGGTCTACGAGCAGTACTTC
CSVVTQVYEQYF
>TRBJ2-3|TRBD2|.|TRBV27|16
TGTGCCAGCAGTTTGGTCTCAGCGGGGGGAAGGGATACGCAGTATTTT
CASSLVSAGGRDTQYF
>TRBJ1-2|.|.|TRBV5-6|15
TGTGCCAGCACCGGGTTGGGGAGTGAGGACTATGGCTACACCTTC
CASTGLGSEDYGYTF
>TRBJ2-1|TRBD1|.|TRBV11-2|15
TGTGCCAGCAGCTTAGATGGGACAGGATACAATGAGCAGTTCTTC
CASSLDGTGYNEQFF
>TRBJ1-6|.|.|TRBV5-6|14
TGTGCCAGCAGCTTGGCTCAGGTCAATTCACCCCTCCACTTT
CASSLAQVNSPLHF
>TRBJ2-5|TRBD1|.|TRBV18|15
TGTGCCAGCTCACCACCCCAGGGGGCGCGGGAGACCCAGTACTTC
CASSPPQGARETQYF
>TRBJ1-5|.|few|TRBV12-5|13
TGTGCTAGTGGCCTCACTGCCAAGCAGCCCCAGCATTTT
CASGLTAKQPQHF
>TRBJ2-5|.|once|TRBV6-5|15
TGTGCCAGCAGTTACAGTCTAGGTCGCCAAGAGACCCAGTACTTC
CASSYSLGRQETQYF
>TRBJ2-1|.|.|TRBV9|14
TGTGCCAGCAGCGTACAGGGGCATACGAGTGAGCAGTTCTTC
CASSVQGHTSEQFF
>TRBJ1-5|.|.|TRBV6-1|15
TGTGCCAGCAGGGGGACGGATTATAGCAATCAGCCCCAGCATTTT
CASRGTDYSNQPQHF
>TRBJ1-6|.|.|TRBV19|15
TGTGCCAGTAGTTCCTCACAGGGATTTGGTTCACCCCTCCACTTT
CASSSSQGFGSPLHF
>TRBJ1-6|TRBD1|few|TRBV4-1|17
TGCGCCAGCAGCCGGGACAGGGGGAGCTCCTATAATTCACCCCTCCACTTT
CASSRDRGSSYNSPLHF
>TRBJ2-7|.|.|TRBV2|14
TGTGCCAGCAGTGTAACAACGGGACATGGCGAGCAGTACTTC
CASSVTTGHGEQYF
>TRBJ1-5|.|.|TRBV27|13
TGTGCCAGCTCCCTGGCGGGAGGTCAGCCCCAGCATTTT
CASSLAGGQPQHF
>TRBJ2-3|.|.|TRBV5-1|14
TGCGCCAGCAGCTTTTCGGGGTCCGGAGATACGCAGTATTTT
CASSFSGSGDTQYF
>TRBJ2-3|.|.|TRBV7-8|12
TGTGCCAGCACTAAGAAGTCAGATACGCAGTATTTT
CASTKKSDTQYF
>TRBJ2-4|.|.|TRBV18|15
TGTGCCAGCTCGTACGGGGGTGTAGCCAAAAACATTCAGTACTTC
CASSYGGVAKNIQYF
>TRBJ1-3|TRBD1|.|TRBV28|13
TGTGCCGGGCAGGGGGCAGCGGGAAACACCATATATTTT
CAGQGAAGNTIYF
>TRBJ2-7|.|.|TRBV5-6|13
TGTGCCAGCAGCTTAGACACAGGGCACGAGCAGTACTTC
CASSLDTGHEQYF
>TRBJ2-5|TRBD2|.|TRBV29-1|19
TGCAGCGTGTTCGGTGAGACCACTAAATTCGGGACTAATCAAGAGACCCAGTACTTC
CSVFGETTKFGTNQETQYF
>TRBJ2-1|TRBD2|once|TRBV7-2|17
TGTGCCAGCAGCTTAGGAGGGACTAGCGGGAGTCCTGATGAGCAGTTCTTC
CASSLGGTSGSPDEQFF
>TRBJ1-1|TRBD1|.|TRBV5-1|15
TGCGCCAGCAGCCCCGGACGGGGACAGAGGACTGAAGCTTTCTTT
CASSPGRGQRTEAFF
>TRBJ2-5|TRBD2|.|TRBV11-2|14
TGTGCCAGCAGCCCTAGCGGCTACCAAGAGACCCAGTACTTC
CASSPSGYQETQYF
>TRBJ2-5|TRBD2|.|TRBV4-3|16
TGCGCCAGCAGCCCACAGACGACTAGCAGCCAAGAGACCCAGTACTTC
CASSPQTTSSQETQYF
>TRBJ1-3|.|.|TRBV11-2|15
TGTGCCAGCAGCTATACAGGTGACTCTGGAAACACCATATATTTT
CASSYTGDSGNTIYF
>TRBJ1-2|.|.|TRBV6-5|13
TGTGCCAGCAGTTCTATCGCGAGCTATGGCTACACCTTC
CASSSIASYGYTF
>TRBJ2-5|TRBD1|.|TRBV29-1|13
TGCAGCGTTGGCAACAGGGGGCAAGAGACCCAGTACTTC
CSVGNRGQETQYF
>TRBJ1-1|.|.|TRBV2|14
TGTGCCAGCAGTGATCTGCATCTGAACACTGAAGCTTTCTTT
CASSDLHLNTEAFF
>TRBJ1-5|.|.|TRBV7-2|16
TGTGCCAGCAGCTTAGCGGTGACAGCAAGCAATCAGCCCCAGCATTTT
CASSLAVTASNQPQHF
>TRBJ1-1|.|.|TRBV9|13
TGTGCCAGCAGCGTTGGGCCAGGGGATGAAGCTTTCTTT
CASSVGPGDEAFF